A selection of T cell receptor beta chains follows, all from one sample in a study of T cell changes during pregnancy in multiple sclerosis. Clones were sequenced by immunoSEQ multiplex PCR, and TCRdb holds only the in-frame ones, with some missing. Of just over 80,000 clones listed, over 90% were seen once; the top ten hold around 1%. The sample consisted of peripheral blood, taken in the second trimester of pregnancy. All receptors come from a female donor with multiple sclerosis, enrolled in a pregnancy study. The CDR3 runs from the conserved cysteine through the conserved F or W. D genes are given only for firm matches. Expanded clones are given a class, and other clones once, few, many or no size at all.

clone size | D gene | CDR3 length | J gene | V gene | CDR3 DNA | CDR3 protein
NA | TRBD1 | 14 | TRBJ2-1 | TRBV5-1 | TGCGCCAGCCTCAGGGGGCCTCTTAGGAATGAGCAGTTCTTC | CASLRGPLRNEQFF
NA | NA | 15 | TRBJ1-2 | TRBV28 | TGTGCCAGCAGTTTCCTTCCTGGGACAAACTATGGCTACACCTTC | CASSFLPGTNYGYTF
NA | NA | 15 | TRBJ1-5 | TRBV23-1 | TGCGCCAGCAGTCAGAGGCGACAGGACAATCAGCCCCAGCATTTT | CASSQRRQDNQPQHF
NA | NA | 20 | TRBJ2-3 | TRBV4-2 | TGTGCCAGCAGCCGACAAAGGACAGAACTCTTACTCTCTAGCACAGATACGCAGTATTTT | CASSRQRTELLLSSTDTQYF
NA | NA | 12 | TRBJ1-1 | TRBV6-1 | TGTGCCAGCAGCCTGGGGAGGACTGAAGCTTTCTTT | CASSLGRTEAFF
NA | TRBD1 | 14 | TRBJ2-5 | TRBV2 | TGTGCCAGCAGTGTAAGGGGGCGTTTGGAGACCCAGTACTTC | CASSVRGRLETQYF
NA | TRBD1 | 12 | TRBJ1-2 | TRBV29-1 | TGCAGCGTAGCACAGGGGGAGAGAGGCTACACCTTC | CSVAQGERGYTF
NA | TRBD2 | 15 | TRBJ2-7 | TRBV18 | TGTGCCAGCTCACCCACTAGCGGGAGGGCCTACGAGCAGTACTTC | CASSPTSGRAYEQYF
NA | NA | 12 | TRBJ2-2 | TRBV30 | TGTGCCTGGAGTGCGGTGCGCGGGGAGCTGTTTTTT | CAWSAVRGELFF
NA | TRBD1 | 15 | TRBJ2-7 | TRBV5-6 | TGTGCCAGCAGCGCTTCCGGGACAGGGGGCGACGAGCAGTACTTC | CASSASGTGGDEQYF
once | TRBD2 | 16 | TRBJ2-2 | TRBV28 | TGTGCCAGCAGTTTAGTGGGCGGGAGAGGGACCGGGGAGCTGTTTTTT | CASSLVGGRGTGELFF
NA | TRBD2 | 15 | TRBJ2-7 | TRBV5-8 | TGTGCCAGCAGCAAGGGACTAGCGGGAGTTGACGAGCAGTACTTC | CASSKGLAGVDEQYF
NA | TRBD1 | 15 | TRBJ1-4 | TRBV7-9 | TGTGCCAGCAGCTTAGGAGGGACAGGGGGTGAAAAACTGTTTTTT | CASSLGGTGGEKLFF
NA | NA | 16 | TRBJ2-2 | TRBV9 | TGTGCCAGCAGCGAGGATTGGAGGGGACGCACCGGGGAGCTGTTTTTT | CASSEDWRGRTGELFF
NA | TRBD1 | 15 | TRBJ1-5 | TRBV5-5 | TGTGCCAGCAGCGACGGGACAGGGGGCAATCAGCCCCAGCATTTT | CASSDGTGGNQPQHF
NA | NA | 14 | TRBJ1-1 | TRBV10-3 | TGTGCCATCAGGAACAGGGAGACGAACACTGAAGCTTTCTTT | CAIRNRETNTEAFF
few | NA | 14 | TRBJ2-7 | TRBV9 | TGTGCCAGCAGCGAGGGAGGCAACTACTACGAGCAGTACTTC | CASSEGGNYYEQYF
NA | TRBD1 | 17 | TRBJ2-2 | TRBV5-1 | TGCGCCAGCAGCTTGGCCGGGACAGGGAGGAGTGACGGGGAGCTGTTTTTT | CASSLAGTGRSDGELFF
NA | TRBD2 | 15 | TRBJ2-1 | TRBV6-6 | TGTGCCAGCAGTTATTTGGGGGCTAGCGGGAAGCCCGAGTTCTTC | CASSYLGASGKPEFF
NA | NA | 13 | TRBJ1-1 | TRBV6-1 | TGTGCCAGCAGAACAGCCGTTCACACTGAAGCTTTCTTT | CASRTAVHTEAFF
NA | NA | 15 | TRBJ2-2 | TRBV9 | TGTGCCAGCAGCCCTACGCAGGGGCCGGGCGGGGAGCTGTTTTTT | CASSPTQGPGGELFF
NA | TRBD2 | 14 | TRBJ2-1 | TRBV5-1 | TGCGCCAGCAGCTGGGGGACTAGCGGGATTGAGCAGTTCTTC | CASSWGTSGIEQFF
NA | NA | 15 | TRBJ1-1 | TRBV5-4 | TGTGCCAGCAGCAACAGGGCCTCCGGTGGGACTGAAGCTTTCTTT | CASSNRASGGTEAFF
once | NA | 16 | TRBJ1-5 | TRBV2 | TGTGCCAGCAGTGAAGAAGGGCAGGGCGTCAATCAGCCCCAGCATTTT | CASSEEGQGVNQPQHF
NA | TRBD1 | 15 | TRBJ1-1 | TRBV18 | TGTGCCAGCTCACCAGTCTCGGGACAGTACACTGAAGCTTTCTTT | CASSPVSGQYTEAFF
NA | NA | 12 | TRBJ1-2 | TRBV18 | TGTGCCAGCTCCCCGGACAGCTATGGCTACACCTTC | CASSPDSYGYTF
NA | NA | 15 | TRBJ1-1 | TRBV6-5 | TGTGCCAGCAGTTACTCGCTAACGGCGGGCACTGAAGCTTTCTTT | CASSYSLTAGTEAFF
NA | NA | 15 | TRBJ1-5 | TRBV2 | TGTGCCAGCAGTGAAGTTTGGGCTAGCAATCAGCCCCAGCATTTT | CASSEVWASNQPQHF
NA | NA | 15 | TRBJ2-3 | TRBV6-5 | TGTGCCAGCAGTTACTCCAGGGGTTTCACAGATACGCAGTATTTT | CASSYSRGFTDTQYF
NA | NA | 16 | TRBJ2-7 | TRBV14 | TGTGCCAGCAGCCAAGCCCACAGGGCTATCTCCTACGAGCAGTACTTC | CASSQAHRAISYEQYF
NA | NA | 16 | TRBJ2-1 | TRBV6-4 | TGTGCCAGCAGTGCTAGCACCGAAGAATACTACAATGAGCAGTTCTTC | CASSASTEEYYNEQFF
NA | NA | 13 | TRBJ1-2 | TRBV27 | TGTGCCAGCAGACGGGGGGGGGTTTTGGGCTACACCTTC | CASRRGGVLGYTF
NA | NA | 13 | TRBJ1-2 | TRBV9 | TGTGCCAGCAGCGCCAGGGGTAGGGGTGGCTACACCTTC | CASSARGRGGYTF
NA | TRBD2 | 16 | TRBJ2-3 | TRBV7-6 | TGTGCCAGCCAGCTTCTGGGGACTAGTGGCACAGATACGCAGTATTTT | CASQLLGTSGTDTQYF
NA | NA | 13 | TRBJ2-7 | TRBV5-1 | TGCGCCAGCAGCTTGGGAGGGTTCTACGAGCAGTACTTC | CASSLGGFYEQYF
once | TRBD1 | 14 | TRBJ1-2 | TRBV9 | TGTGCCAGCAGCGTAGAGACAGGGCCGAATGGCTACACCTTC | CASSVETGPNGYTF
NA | NA | 15 | TRBJ1-1 | TRBV19 | TGTGCCAGCCAAATGGGCGCAGGGTTTTACACTGAAGCTTTCTTT | CASQMGAGFYTEAFF
NA | NA | 14 | TRBJ1-1 | TRBV6-5 | TGTGCCAGCAGTTACCCGGGGTCCGGCACTGAAGCTTTCTTT | CASSYPGSGTEAFF
NA | NA | 14 | TRBJ1-2 | TRBV9 | TGTGCCAGCAGCGTAGATCGGGGGGCAGTTGGCTACACCTTC | CASSVDRGAVGYTF
NA | NA | 11 | TRBJ2-7 | TRBV6-5 | TGTGCCACCGCCTCCCCGACTAGTCTCTACTTC | CATASPTSLYF
NA | TRBD2 | 16 | TRBJ2-1 | TRBV28 | TGTGCCAGCAGTTCCATAGGGACTAGCGGGATCGATGAGCAGTTCTTC | CASSSIGTSGIDEQFF
many | NA | 13 | TRBJ2-7 | TRBV28 | TGTGCCAGCATGGGCACATCTGGGAGTCAGCAGTACTTC | CASMGTSGSQQYF
NA | NA | 15 | TRBJ1-1 | TRBV29-1 | TGCAGCGTTGCTTGGAGGCCGGAGGTGACGACTGAAGCTTTCTTT | CSVAWRPEVTTEAFF
NA | NA | 15 | TRBJ2-7 | TRBV28 | TGTGCCAGCAGAGCCACAGCTGGGGGCTATAACGAGCAGTACTTC | CASRATAGGYNEQYF
NA | NA | 13 | TRBJ1-1 | TRBV18 | TGTGCCAGCTCATTGGCCACGAACACTGAAGCTTTCTTT | CASSLATNTEAFF
NA | TRBD2 | 15 | TRBJ2-1 | TRBV7-3 | TGTGCCAGCAGTCCGGGAGGGGGGCCCTACAATGAGCAGTTCTTC | CASSPGGGPYNEQFF
NA | NA | 15 | TRBJ1-3 | TRBV5-1 | TGCGCCAGCAGCCCGGGGGGGGGCTCTGGAAACACCATATATTTT | CASSPGGGSGNTIYF
NA | TRBD1 | 14 | TRBJ1-1 | TRBV6-5 | TGTGCCAGCAGGGACTCAGGGGGACACACTGAAGCTTTCTTT | CASRDSGGHTEAFF
once | NA | 14 | TRBJ2-1 | TRBV2 | TGTGCCAGCAAACAGGAGAGCTCCTACAATGAGCAGTTCTTC | CASKQESSYNEQFF
NA | NA | 13 | TRBJ2-7 | TRBV4-1 | TGCGCCAGCAGCTCCCTATCAACCTACGAGCAGTACTTC | CASSSLSTYEQYF